The following is a TCR beta chain sequence with its context. Its specific antigen is unknown. Qualities for individual bases were not recorded, and no much larger clone is one base off. Donors were healthy HIV-negative adults with no recently reported acute infections or vaccinations. All donors were Caucasian adults living in Nashville, Tennessee, USA. CD4+ T cells were enriched by magnetic negative selection; naive cells were then positively selected on CD45RA, and the negative fraction formed the memory subset. Blood was obtained by leukapheresis, after which PBMCs were separated by Ficoll-Histopaque density gradient centrifugation and cryopreserved in liquid nitrogen vapor phase. Analytical flow cytometry was used to check the purity and quantity of every magnetically sorted T cell population. Genomic DNA was isolated from every sorted fraction and measured by UV absorbance on a Nanodrop 2000c.

The record originates from a study of shared clonotypes between healthy human individuals (dated by TCRdb to 2020 to 2021). For the wider study: The cohort comprised a couple of women and a few men aged 18 to 49 years. Per donor, three plates each were used for CD4 naive and CD4 memory, two for CD8 naive, and one for CD8 memory. To estimate repertoire size and how much clonotypes are shared between individuals, the study performed deep sequencing of blood TCR repertoires from 4 to 6 healthy adults. To increase sequencing depth and limit assay-specific biases, different laboratories used diverse techniques to prepare libraries and sequence TCR repertoires. Leukapheresis yielded between about 0.94 and 8.9 billion PBMCs per donor.

Using the deep immunoSEQ assay, multiplex PCR amplified TCR CDR3 regions from genomic DNA. For each cell subset, the extracted genomic DNA was distributed evenly across all wells of several immunoSEQ 96-well plates, and each plate served as one replicate. Each replicate PCR for sorted subsets received approximately 200 ng genomic DNA, equal to tens of thousands of T cell genomes. The purified libraries were quantified using a Qubit 3.0 fluorometer, sized with a Bioanalyzer 2100, and then quantified again using the KAPA Library Quantification kit. Every immunoSEQ 96-well plate was sequenced on a separate single-read 150-cycle Illumina NextSeq 550 flow cell. The authors' analysis ran thus. Because the immunoSEQ output included only junctional sequences and no quality scores, the filtering could not be the same as the filtering used for full-length reads. Sequences were annotated with PyIR, a Python wrapper for IgBLAST v1.9, using IMGT germline references to assign V/J genes and CDR3. Reads were removed for weak V/J assignments (E-value above 1e-6), missing CDR3, stop codons, out-of-frame junctions, or ambiguous translated residues. V3J clonotypes were defined as sequences sharing the same inferred V gene, J gene, and CDR3 amino acid sequence. Percentage overlap between repertoires was computed as shared unique clonotypes divided by the size of the smaller repertoire. Repertoire richness was assessed with RTK rarefaction, the Chao1 estimator, and Recon v2.1 estimates of unobserved clonotypes. OLGA was used to compute generation probabilities for all TCRbeta clonotypes that the gDNA method yielded from a few donors. TCRdb took this table from immuneACCESS and kept in-frame rearrangements with V and J called. Such tables lack part of the clones; where checked against another copy, unresolved V genes explain under half of the gap, and the rest is unexplained. D and trimming were read from the DNA, whereas the V and J calls and clone size are those reported in that table. The sample table lists millions of clones, roughly 92% of them with a count of one. Under 0.15% of the sample lies in the top ten.

General findings and caveats noted by the study authors: Incomplete sequencing was indicated by rarefaction of sorted-subset datasets, despite the large sequencing depth. Sampling was restricted to blood, and TCR repertoires in tissue are likely to differ from TCR repertoires in blood. Approximately 5% of naive CD4, 3.5% of naive CD8, about 2.4% of memory CD4, and less than 0.45% of memory CD8 clonotypes were shared across several donors. Pairwise subsampling led to the expectation that sequencing depth would affect the degree of clonotype sharing among donors. Compared with non-shared clonotypes, clonotypes shared by all four sorted-subset donors had higher generation probabilities. Larger estimated clonotype richness was generally found for naive subsets than for memory subsets. Because the study included only a small number of donors, the genetic and exposure-history diversity represented was limited.

The CDR3 sequence holds 14 residues, the cysteine and phenylalanine included. The kept DNA is CDR3 alone, 42 bases in frame from the first base. CDR1 is given as ENHRY and CDR2 as SYGVKD, both from the germline V gene. The trim is 5 bases for V and 2 bases for J, with a gap of 12 bases between the germline ends. The sequencing input was naive CD4+ T cells sorted from blood. The intended sense of this specimen's cell subset or site label: CD45RA+ positively selected. The chain uses TRBV10-3 and TRBJ2-5; no D gene call is confident. This receptor was obtained from a man aged 18 to 29 in good health. The CDR3 reads as follows: CAISNPGIQETQYF. The bases are TGTGCCATCAGTAACCCGGGTATACAAGAGACCCAGTACTTC.